Shown below are 4 T cell receptor beta chains from a single sample sequenced in a study of metastatic and nonmetastatic thyroid tumors (dated by TCRdb to the early 2020s). Libraries came from PCR. Reads for this sample came from an Illumina HiSeq 4000. TCRdb trimmed public reads at Q25 via fastp, called clones via MiXCR and kept in-frame beta chains. A total of roughly 38,000 clones appear in this sample, 15% to 20% of them only once. The top ten hold around 19% of the sample. None of the patients had been given any treatment before thyroid surgery. The specimen was blood. Every receptor here comes from a female donor with papillary thyroid cancer or a benign thyroid nodule (not recorded which). Some clones in this sample may be carry-over from other donors' samples.

The V and J genes are TRBV12-3 or TRBV12-4 and TRBJ2-1; D is perhaps TRBD2 (7 bases). The CDR3 has 15 amino acids. The ends were cut back, 2 bases at V and 10 bases at J, with 18 bases in the middle. In DNA form, the CDR3 reads TGTGCCAGCAGTTTAACCGGGGGGCCCGACCGAGAGCAGTTCTTC. Amino acids: CASSLTGGPDREQFF.

There are many counts of this clone. The rearrangement uses TRBV12-3 or TRBV12-4 and TRBJ2-7, with D unclear. The CDR3 runs to 10 residues. Trimming pared 6 bases from V and 7 bases from J, leaving 7 bases between. For the CDR3, the DNA is TGTGCCAGCAGACGAATTGAGCAGTACTTC. It specifies CASRRIEQYF.

This chain joins TRBV11-2 and TRBJ2-1; D call uncertain. V was trimmed by 5 bases and J by 5 bases, leaving 19 bases between them. This CDR3 region has 16 residues. Germline V lookup: CDR1 SGHAT, CDR2 FQNNGV. CDR3 coding DNA: TGTGCCAGCAGCCTCCAGTCTCAAGTGGGGAACAATGAGCAGTTCTTC. This translates into CASSLQSQVGNNEQFF.

The CDR3 loop reads CAIMTEVDSPLHF. CDR3 DNA: TGTGCCATCATGACTGAGGTTGATTCACCCCTCCACTTT. V is TRBV6-1 and J is TRBJ1-6; no clear D gene. Trimming took 10 bases from V and 8 from J, leaving 15 bases between them. CDR3 length equals 13 residues. CDR1 and CDR2 from the germline V gene are MNHNS and SASEGT.